The clone carrying this TCR beta chain occurred many times. Its antigen is unknown. The sample is drawn from a study of T cells in Graves' hyperthyroidism and ophthalmopathy. Study-wide findings and caveats: Blood held most thyroid clonotypes expanded above 0.001 frequency.

The definition of stable Graves' hyperthyroidism was no ophthalmopathy progression within 18 months. The CDR3 covers 16 residues. The trim removed 1 base at V and 5 bases at J, leaving 8 bases unmatched. Germline CDR1 and CDR2: LGHDT and YNNKEL (reference sequence). TCR beta CDR3 sequences were amplified from RNA transcripts. The HTBI primer set served for first-round RT-PCR of the TCR CDR3. In TCRdb, the multiplex PCR reads were re-called with MiXCR into one record per CDR3 protein. The sample has under 350,000 distinct CDR3 sequences; roughly 21% are singletons. The material sequenced was blood. The chain recombines TRBV3-1 with TRBJ2-1; 7 nucleotides line up with TRBD2. The TCR originated in a woman aged 45-65 years with Graves' hyperthyroidism. In nucleotides, the CDR3 is TGTGCCAGCAGCCAAGTTCGGCCTAGCGGTAACAATGAGCAGTTCTTC. Translated, it gives CASSQVRPSGNNEQFF.